The present entry profiles one TCR beta chain with its context. This specimen comes from a study of blood T cell repertoires in COVID-19. Across the whole study: Sample material is recorded as cDNA or gDNA derived from T cells, B-cell-depleted T cells, or PBMCs.

Produced via immunoSEQ multiplex PCR; TCRdb's table is partial and in-frame only. The sample records 490,000 or so clones, 75% to 90% being singletons. The germline CDR1 and CDR2 sequences are LGHNA and YNFKEQ. V was trimmed by 1 base and J by 1 base, leaving 13 bases between them. The CDR3 length is 16 residues. This rearrangement joins TRBV4-2 to TRBJ2-5; D possibly corresponds to TRBD2 (6 bases). Specimen: PBMCs or T cells enriched from blood (not recorded which). The source of this sequence is a woman in her fifties or sixties who had recovered from COVID-19. This chain's CDR3 is CASSQGGAGTQETQYF. The CDR3 nucleotides are TGTGCCAGCAGCCAAGGGGGTGCGGGGACCCAAGAGACCCAGTACTTC.